The present TCR beta chain was sequenced within a study of cytomegalovirus exposure and HLA in healthy donors. Primers: 60 Vbeta forward and 13 Jbeta reverse. The assay was immunoSEQ multiplex PCR, and TCRdb's table has in-frame clones only and misses some. Here the sample spans 150,000 or so clones, around 67% being singletons. This CDR3 has 16 amino acids. V was shortened by 4 bases and J by 3 bases, with 19 bases between the two germline ends. The germline V gene has CDR1 SGHNT and CDR2 YYREEE (reference sequence). The origin of this receptor is a woman younger than 35 in good health and CMV-seronegative. The sample consisted of PBMCs. The chain is built from TRBV5-4 and TRBJ1-1; D call uncertain. The CDR3: CASSEHERSGHTEAFF. In DNA, the CDR3 is TGTGCCAGCAGCGAACACGAGAGGAGCGGGCACACTGAAGCTTTCTTT.